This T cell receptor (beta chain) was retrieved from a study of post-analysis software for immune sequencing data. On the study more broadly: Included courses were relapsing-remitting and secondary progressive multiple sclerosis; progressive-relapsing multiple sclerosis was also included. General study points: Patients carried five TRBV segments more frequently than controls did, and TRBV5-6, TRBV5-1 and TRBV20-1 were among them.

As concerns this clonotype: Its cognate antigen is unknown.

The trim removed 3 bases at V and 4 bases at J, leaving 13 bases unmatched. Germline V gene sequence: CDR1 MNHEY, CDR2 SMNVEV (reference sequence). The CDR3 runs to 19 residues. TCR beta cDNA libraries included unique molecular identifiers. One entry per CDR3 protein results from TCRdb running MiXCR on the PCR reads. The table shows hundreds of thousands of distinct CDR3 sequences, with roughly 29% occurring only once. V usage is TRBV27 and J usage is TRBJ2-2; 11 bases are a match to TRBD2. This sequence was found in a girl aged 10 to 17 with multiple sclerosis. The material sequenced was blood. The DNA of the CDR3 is TGTGCCAGCAGTTTGCGGAGTCGTAGCGGGGGGGCGGCCACCGGGGAGCTGTTTTTT. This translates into CASSLRSRSGGAATGELFF.